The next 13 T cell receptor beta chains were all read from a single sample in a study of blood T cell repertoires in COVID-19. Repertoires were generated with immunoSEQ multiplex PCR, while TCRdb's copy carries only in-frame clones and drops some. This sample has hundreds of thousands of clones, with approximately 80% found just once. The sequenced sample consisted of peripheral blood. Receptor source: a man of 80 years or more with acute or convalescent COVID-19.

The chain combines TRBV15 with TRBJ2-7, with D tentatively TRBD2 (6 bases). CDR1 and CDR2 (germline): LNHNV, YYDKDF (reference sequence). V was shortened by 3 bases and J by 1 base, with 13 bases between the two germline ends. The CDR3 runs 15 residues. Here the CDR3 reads CATSRRGDGSYEQYF. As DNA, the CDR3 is TGTGCCACCAGCAGGCGCGGGGACGGTTCCTACGAGCAGTACTTC.

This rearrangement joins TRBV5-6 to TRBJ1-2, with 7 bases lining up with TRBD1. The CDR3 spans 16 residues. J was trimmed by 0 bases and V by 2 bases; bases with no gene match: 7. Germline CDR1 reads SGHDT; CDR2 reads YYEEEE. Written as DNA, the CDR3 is TGTGCCAGCAGCTTCGTCTGGGACAGAGCTAACTATGGCTACACCTTC. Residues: CASSFVWDRANYGYTF.

CDR3 sequence: CATADRPTNYGYTF. DNA for the CDR3: TGTGCCACCGCAGACAGGCCAACTAACTATGGCTACACCTTC. The chain links TRBV28 to TRBJ1-2, with D possibly being TRBD1 (6 bases). The CDR3 is 14 amino acids. Trimming left V 10 bases short and J 0 bases short, with 15 bases between. Germline lookup yields CDR1 MDHEN and CDR2 SYDVKM.

The CDR3 loop reads CASSLDRETGNTIYF. DNA for the CDR3: TGTGCCAGCAGTTTAGACAGGGAGACTGGAAACACCATATATTTT. The J gene is TRBJ1-3, the V gene TRBV6-5; 7 bases are a match to TRBD1. The CDR3 has 15 residues. In germline, CDR1 is MNHEY, CDR2 SVGAGI. V gave up 4 bases and J gave up 2 bases; unmatched junction bases: 5.

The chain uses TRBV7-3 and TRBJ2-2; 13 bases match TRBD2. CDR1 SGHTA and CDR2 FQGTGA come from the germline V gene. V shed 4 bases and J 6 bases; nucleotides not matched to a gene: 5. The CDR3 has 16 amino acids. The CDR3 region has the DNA TGTGCCAGCAGCTCTCGGACTAGCGGGAGTGCCGGGGAGCTGTTTTTT. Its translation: CASSSRTSGSAGELFF.

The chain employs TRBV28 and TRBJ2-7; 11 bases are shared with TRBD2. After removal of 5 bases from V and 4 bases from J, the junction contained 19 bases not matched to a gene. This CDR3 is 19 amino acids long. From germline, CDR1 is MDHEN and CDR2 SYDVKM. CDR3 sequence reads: CASSTYLVPSSGRRYEQYF. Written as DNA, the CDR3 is TGTGCCAGCAGTACCTATCTGGTCCCTTCTAGCGGGAGGCGGTACGAGCAGTACTTC.

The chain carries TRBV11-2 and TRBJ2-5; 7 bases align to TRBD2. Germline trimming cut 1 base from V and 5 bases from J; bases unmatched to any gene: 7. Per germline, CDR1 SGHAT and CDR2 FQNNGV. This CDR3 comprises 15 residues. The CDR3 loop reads CASSLGPTSVETQYF. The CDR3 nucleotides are TGTGCCAGCAGCTTAGGCCCAACTAGCGTGGAGACCCAGTACTTC. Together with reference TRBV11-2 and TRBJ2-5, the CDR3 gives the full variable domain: EAGVAQSPRYKIIEKRQSVAFWCNPISGHATLYWYQQILGQGPKLLIQFQNNGVVDDSQLPKDRFSAERLKGVDSTLKIQPAKLEDSAVYLCASSLGPTSVETQYFGPGTRLLVL.

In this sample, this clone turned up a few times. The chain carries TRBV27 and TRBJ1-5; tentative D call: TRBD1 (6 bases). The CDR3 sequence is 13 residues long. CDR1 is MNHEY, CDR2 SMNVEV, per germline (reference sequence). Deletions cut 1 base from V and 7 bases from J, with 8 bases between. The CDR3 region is CASSLFRGQPQHF. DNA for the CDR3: TGTGCCAGCAGTTTATTCAGGGGACAGCCCCAGCATTTT.

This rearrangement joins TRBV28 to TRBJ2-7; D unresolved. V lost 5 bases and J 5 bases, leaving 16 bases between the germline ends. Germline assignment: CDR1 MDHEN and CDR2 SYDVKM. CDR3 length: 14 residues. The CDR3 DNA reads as TGTGCCAGCAGTATTATCACGCGGAGCAACGAGCAGTACTTC. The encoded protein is CASSIITRSNEQYF.

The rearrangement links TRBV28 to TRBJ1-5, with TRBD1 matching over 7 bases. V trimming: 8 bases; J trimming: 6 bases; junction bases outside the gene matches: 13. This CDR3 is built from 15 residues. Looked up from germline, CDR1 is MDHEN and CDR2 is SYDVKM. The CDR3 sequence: CASRESDRVVQPQHF. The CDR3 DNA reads TGTGCCAGCCGAGAGAGTGACAGGGTAGTTCAGCCCCAGCATTTT.

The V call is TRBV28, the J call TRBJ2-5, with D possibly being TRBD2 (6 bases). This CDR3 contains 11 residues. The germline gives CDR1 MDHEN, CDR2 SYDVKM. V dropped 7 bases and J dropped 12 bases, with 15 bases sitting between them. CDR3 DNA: TGTGCCAGCACCGAACGGGGACTGAAGTACTTC. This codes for CASTERGLKYF.

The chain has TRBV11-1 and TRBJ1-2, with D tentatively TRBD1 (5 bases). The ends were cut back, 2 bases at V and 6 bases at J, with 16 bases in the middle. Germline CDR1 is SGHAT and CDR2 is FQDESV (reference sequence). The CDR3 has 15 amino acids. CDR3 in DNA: TGTGCCAGCAGCTTAAGATCGCAGGGTGTGAATGGCTACACCTTC. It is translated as CASSLRSQGVNGYTF.

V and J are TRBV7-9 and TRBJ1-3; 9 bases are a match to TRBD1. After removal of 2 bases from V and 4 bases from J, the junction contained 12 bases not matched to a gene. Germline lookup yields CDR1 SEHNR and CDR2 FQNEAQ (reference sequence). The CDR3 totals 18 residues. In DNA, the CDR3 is TGTGCCAGCAGCTTACTAGGACAGGGGTTTGGAAGGGGAAACACCATATATTTT. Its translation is CASSLLGQGFGRGNTIYF.